The clone carrying this T cell receptor beta chain appeared many times. Antigen: not known. Produced via immunoSEQ multiplex PCR; TCRdb's table is partial and in-frame only. The sample comprises roughly 1,000,000 clones, 70% to 80% of which are singletons, and roughly 0.57% rests with the top ten. The data were taken from a study of shared clonotypes between healthy human individuals. Study summary: CD4 naive and CD4 memory each took three plates per donor, while CD8 naive took two and CD8 memory one.

Germline values: CDR1 MNHEY, CDR2 SVGAGI. The CDR3 covers 13 residues. Trimming took 5 bases from V and 7 from J; bases not matched to a gene: 6. Recent acute infections and vaccinations were absent in the healthy HIV-negative adult donors. Study-level results: Clonotypes that were shared across four donors made up 4% to 6% of naive CD4 clonotypes. Exclusively blood specimens were collected; tissue repertoires likely differ.

This TCR was recovered from a man aged 18 to 29 in good health. Some clones in this sample may be carry-over from other donors' samples. The specimen sequenced was memory CD4+ T cells from PBMCs. Subset of the sample: CD45RA-negative fraction. The gene calls are TRBV6-5 and TRBJ1-2; TRBD1 agrees at 8 bases. CDR3 residues: CASSTGGKGGYTF. In nucleotides, the CDR3 is TGTGCCAGCAGTACAGGGGGAAAGGGTGGCTACACCTTC.